This TCR beta chain was recovered during a study of CD8+ T cells in alopecia areata (dated 2018 in TCRdb). Regarding the research as a whole: The treated patients, all with moderate-to-severe alopecia areata, were enrolled in an open-label pilot trial of oral tofacitinib given at 5 to 10 mg twice daily. Patients stayed on tofacitinib for 6 to 18 months and then had 6 months of follow-up off drug so that delayed response and recurrence could be assessed. For the treated patients, the SALT score, which quantifies what percentage of scalp surface area is affected, served as the measure of disease severity. To study T cell clonal expansion in alopecia areata, the researchers applied high-throughput TCRbeta sequencing to both the C3H/HeJ mouse model and human patients. Scalp tissue and sorted CD4+ and CD8+ peripheral blood T cells from patchy and totalis/universalis alopecia areata patients and from healthy controls were covered by human TCRbeta sequencing. Biopsies were taken from tofacitinib-treated patients at baseline and at 4 and 24 weeks of treatment, and a later scalp biopsy was taken in several of the tofacitinib-treated patients. Scalp clonality was compared across normal scalp (n=4), patchy alopecia areata scalp (n=8), and alopecia totalis/universalis scalp (n=8). RNA was extracted with the PAXgene miRNA kit for fixed scalp, the miRNeasy kit for PBMCs, and the RNeasy kit for mouse skin. immunoSEQ multiplex PCR using 35 Vbeta forward primers and 13 Jbeta reverse primers was used to amplify TCRbeta CDR3 regions. General study outcomes and caveats: Tofacitinib significantly lowered scalp clonality and the number of expanded CD8+ clones among the top 100 scalp clones. The treated cohort was small, with a single nonresponder, so links between baseline CD8+ expansion and response need larger studies. Shared TCR sequences between patients were less evident than in mice, which may be partly attributable to HLA diversity in the patient population. Resident alphabeta T cells in normal human skin are also sequenced, complicating scalp TCR repertoire analysis, unlike mouse skin dominated by gammadelta T cells. Lesional scalp, especially in alopecia totalis/universalis, showed higher clonality and more expanded CD8+ clones than normal scalp, suggesting antigenic drive. Many expanded lesional clones were found to persist in scalp and blood during tofacitinib treatment, and relapse after treatment cessation may be partly explained by this persistence.

The time point label corresponds to: roughly 24 weeks on oral tofacitinib. In the paper's terms, the treatment or condition label means: oral pan-JAK inhibitor, 5-10 mg twice daily. Peripheral blood and lesional scalp punch biopsies were obtained from patients with alopecia areata. PBMCs were isolated by density centrifugation and stained for CD3, CD4 and CD8, and CD4+ and CD8+ T cells were sorted on a FACSAria. From the cysteine through the phenylalanine, the CDR3 covers 14 amino acids. Only the CDR3 portion is preserved as DNA: 42 bases, with reading frame beginning at the first base. V gives up 0 bases and J gives up 5 bases, and the segment between their germline ends measures 11 bases. CDR1 SGDLS and CDR2 YYNGEE are derived from the germline V gene. The library was produced with the immunoSEQ multiplex PCR assay. To provide template for TCR sequencing, every sample had RNA extracted and reverse transcribed into cDNA. First-strand cDNA was synthesized with SuperScript III using a 2:1 mix of oligo-dT and random hexamers. A synthetic immune receptor repertoire was used to measure amplification bias, and any remaining bias was corrected computationally. Per the original workflow: Raw reads were preprocessed to remove errors, and CDR3 was defined according to IMGT conventions as the region from the conserved cysteine to phenylalanine. To get clonality, Shannon entropy was normalized by log2 of the number of productive unique TCRs and the result was subtracted from 1. Whether scalp clones were CD4 or CD8 was inferred by matching scalp TCRbeta sequences against CD4 and CD8 repertoires sorted from blood. TCRdb obtained this table from immuneACCESS and retained in-frame rearrangements with V and J assigned. These tables miss some clones; where compared with another copy, unresolved V genes account for less than half of the shortfall, and the remainder is unexplained. V, J and clone size were drawn from that table, and D and trimming were deduced from the DNA. In all, the sample holds fewer than 200,000 clones, and about three fifths of those were seen once. The ten largest clones capture roughly 12% of the sample.

In its sample, this clone was seen a few times. Its antigen is unknown. There are no base qualities to consult, and no much larger clone falls within one base. Different DNA sequences within this sample yield the same CDR3. This receptor was obtained from a human donor with alopecia areata. This receptor chain uses TRBV9 and TRBJ1-1, and the D gene may be TRBD1, 6 bases matching. The specimen was CD8+ T cells sorted from blood, collected at week 24, from a patient treated with tofacitinib. For the CDR3, the sequence is CASSVAGGQTEAFF. The DNA is TGTGCCAGCAGCGTAGCTGGGGGGCAGACTGAAGCTTTCTTT.